A single sample gave rise to the 15 T cell receptor beta chains below, sequenced in a study of CD8 T cells in ankylosing spondylitis. Study findings and constraints: One TCR beta motif, made up of under ten highly homologous variants, appeared characteristic of ankylosing spondylitis blood.

Each CDR3 protein is one row after TCRdb ran MiXCR on the 5' RACE reads. The sample includes some 450,000 distinct CDR3 sequences, over 15% of them seen just once. These receptors' antigens are unknown. The source material was blood, either unsorted or a sorted T cell fraction (not recorded which). Source of these receptors: a male donor with ankylosing spondylitis.

This clonotype showed up just a few times. The V call is TRBV19, the J call TRBJ2-3, with D uncertain. CDR1 is LNHDA, CDR2 SQIVND, per germline (reference sequence). V was clipped by 2 bases and J by 8 bases, with 5 bases between them. This CDR3 has 11 amino acids. The CDR3 bases are TGTGCCAGTAGTATATCGGGTACGCAGTATTTT. As protein: CASSISGTQYF.

The V and J genes are TRBV2 and TRBJ1-2, with D perhaps matching TRBD1 (5 bases). The CDR3 has 14 amino acids. CDR1 is SNHLY and CDR2 is FYNNEI in the germline V gene. Trimming stripped 3 bases from V and 8 bases from J, with 16 bases between. DNA of the CDR3: TGTGCCAGCAGTGATACCCGACAGATCGGGGGCTACACCTTC. Its translation: CASSDTRQIGGYTF. The full variable domain, in which reference TRBV2 and TRBJ1-2 provide the parts outside the CDR3, is EPEVTQTPSHQVTQMGQEVILRCVPISNHLYFYWYRQILGQKVEFLVSFYNNEISEKSEIFDDQFSVERPDGSNFTLKIRSTKLEDSAMYFCASSDTRQIGGYTFGSGTRLTVV.

This chain uses TRBV27 with TRBJ2-1; D may match TRBD1 or TRBD2 (5 bases each). CDR1 is MNHEY, CDR2 SMNVEV, per germline (reference sequence). V shed 5 bases and J shed 5 bases, with 19 bases lying between them. This CDR3 comprises 16 residues. CDR3 residues: CASSSLGLGGHNEQFF. The CDR3 DNA is TGTGCCAGCAGTAGCCTGGGGCTTGGGGGACACAATGAGCAGTTCTTC.

This chain links TRBV30 with TRBJ2-1; 8 bases are a match to TRBD1. CDR1 and CDR2 from the germline V gene are GTSNPN and SVGIG (reference sequence). This CDR3 contains 16 residues. With 0 bases clipped from V and 10 bases from J, the junction kept 14 bases outside the gene matches. The DNA of the CDR3 is TGTGCCTGGAGTGTACCCAGGGGGCAGGGTGGGCGCGAGCAGTTCTTC. The encoded protein is CAWSVPRGQGGREQFF.

The V gene is TRBV4-1, the J gene TRBJ1-6; D gene ambiguous. Trimming took off 3 bases at V and 9 bases at J, with 15 bases between the two ends. This CDR3 region has 15 residues. From germline, CDR1 is MGHRA and CDR2 YSYEKL. In DNA, the CDR3 is TGCGCCAGCAGCCAGGGTCCCGCGCCAGGTTCACCCCTCCACTTT. The encoded protein is CASSQGPAPGSPLHF.

V usage is TRBV5-6 and J usage is TRBJ2-3; D call uncertain. The CDR3 spans 12 residues. Germline assignment: CDR1 SGHDT and CDR2 YYEEEE. V shed 1 base and J shed 6 bases, with 6 bases lying between them. The CDR3 sequence: CASSLRLDTQYF. The CDR3 coding sequence is TGTGCCAGCAGCTTGCGCCTTGATACGCAGTATTTT. The complete variable domain, with remaining parts taken from reference TRBV5-6 and TRBJ2-3, reads DAGVTQSPTHLIKTRGQQVTLRCSPKSGHDTVSWYQQALGQGPQFIFQYYEEEERQRGNFPDRFSGHQFPNYSSELNVNALLLGDSALYLCASSLRLDTQYFGPGTRLTVL.

This clonotype was counted only a few times. V and J are TRBV20-1 and TRBJ2-5; 7 bases are shared with TRBD2. The germline gives CDR1 DFQATT, CDR2 SNEGSKA (reference sequence). This CDR3 is built from 14 residues. The junction had 11 bases not matched to a gene; V was cut back by 6 bases and J by 4 bases. CDR3 in DNA: TGCAGTGCGCTGGACCGGACTAGTCGAGAGACCCAGTACTTC. Its protein product is CSALDRTSRETQYF.

This clonotype was seen only a few times. The genes are TRBV12-5 and TRBJ1-6; no clear D gene. With 1 base removed from V and 0 bases from J, the gap between germline ends came to 1 base. CDR1 LGHNT and CDR2 FRNRAP come from the germline V gene. This CDR3 comprises 14 residues. CDR3 sequence reads: CASGLGSYNSPLHF. The DNA for the CDR3 is TGTGCTAGTGGTTTGGGCTCCTATAATTCACCCCTCCACTTT.

Many counts were recorded for this clonotype. The chain has TRBV12-3 or TRBV12-4 and TRBJ2-4; TRBD2 matches 12 bases. V trimming: 2 bases; J trimming: 1 base; junction bases outside the gene matches: 3. This CDR3 contains 17 residues. The CDR3 region is CASSLTSGGFAKNIQYF. The CDR3, as DNA: TGTGCCAGCAGTTTAACTAGCGGGGGGTTCGCCAAAAACATTCAGTACTTC.

The rearrangement uses TRBV5-1 and TRBJ2-5, with D unresolved. Looked up from germline, CDR1 is SGHRS and CDR2 is YFSETQ. The CDR3 has 12 residues. V lost 0 bases and J 6 bases, leaving 6 bases between the germline ends. CDR3 protein: CASSLARKTQYF. The CDR3 nucleotides are TGCGCCAGCAGCTTGGCCAGGAAGACCCAGTACTTC.

This clonotype has just a few counts. The V call is TRBV7-2, the J call TRBJ2-3; D not certain. Germline V gene sequence: CDR1 SGHTA, CDR2 FQGNSA. The CDR3 is 14 residues long. Trimming removed 2 bases from V and 2 bases from J, with 8 bases in between. CDR3 protein: CASSLRATTDTQYF. CDR3 DNA sequence: TGTGCCAGCAGCTTAAGAGCGACCACAGATACGCAGTATTTT. Full variable domain (outside the CDR3, taken from reference TRBV7-2 and TRBJ2-3): GAGVSQSPSNKVTEKGKDVELRCDPISGHTALYWYRQSLGQGLEFLIYFQGNSAPDKSGLPSDRFSAERTGGSVSTLTIQRTQQEDSAVYLCASSLRATTDTQYFGPGTRLTVL.

This clonotype was counted only a few times. This sequence joins TRBV20-1 and TRBJ2-1; D may correspond to TRBD1 or TRBD2 (7 bases each). Germline CDR1 reads DFQATT; CDR2 reads SNEGSKA (reference sequence). The CDR3 is 14 residues long. CDR3 DNA sequence: TGCGGAAGTCCCAGGGGGGGGGGCCGCGATGAGCAGTTCTTC. Residues: CGSPRGGGRDEQFF.

The chain couples TRBV28 to TRBJ2-5; D not certain. The germline V gene encodes CDR1 MDHEN and CDR2 SYDVKM. The CDR3 consists of 13 residues. V was cut by 3 bases and J by 9 bases, with 14 bases left in between. The CDR3 sequence: CASSLDGSRAQYF. DNA for the CDR3: TGTGCCAGCAGTTTGGACGGCTCTCGGGCCCAGTACTTC. Full variable domain (remainder filled in from reference TRBV28 and TRBJ2-5): DVKVTQSSRYLVKRTGEKVFLECVQDMDHENMFWYRQDPGLGLRLIYFSYDVKMKEKGDIPEGYSVSREKKERFSLILESASTNQTSMYLCASSLDGSRAQYFGPGTRLLVL.

This clonotype was observed many times. The chain carries TRBV29-1 and TRBJ2-3; 7 bases line up with TRBD1. The V gene's germline CDR1 is SQVTM and CDR2 ANQGSEA. V gave up 5 bases and J gave up 3 bases; unmatched junction bases: 5. The CDR3 spans 13 residues. CDR3 residues: CSVQGGITDTQYF. Here the CDR3 DNA reads TGCAGCGTTCAAGGGGGCATAACAGATACGCAGTATTTT.

This clonotype was detected many times. The V call is TRBV4-1, the J call TRBJ1-3, with TRBD1 matching over 9 bases. Germline V gene sequence: CDR1 MGHRA, CDR2 YSYEKL. The CDR3 totals 16 residues. The ends lost 2 bases at V and 3 bases at J; junction bases unmatched: 5. The CDR3 reads CASSQQQGADGNTIYF. CDR3 nucleotides: TGCGCCAGCAGCCAACAACAGGGGGCGGATGGAAACACCATATATTTT.